These 8 T cell receptor beta chains came from one sample sequenced in a study of blood T cells in healthy people across ages. A sample-barcoded 5' primer and a J-beta primer mix were used in a second PCR of about 7 to 11 cycles. TCRdb called the 5' RACE reads again in MiXCR, with one record for every CDR3 protein. The repertoire holds 600,000 to 900,000 distinct CDR3 sequences, 25% to 30% seen once, with about 2.9% in the top ten. The sample also formed part of further work on T cells of mothers and their children.

Sequenced input: blood. Receptor source: a boy younger than 18 in good health.

This clonotype was counted once. At one boundary the junction diverges from the germline segment, which might be a read error. This chain uses TRBV7-2 with TRBJ2-6; 7 bases fit TRBD1. This CDR3 contains 16 residues. Germline CDR1 and CDR2: SGHTA and FQGNSA. CDR3 DNA sequence: TGTGCCTGCAGCCCTGGGACAGCCTCTGGGGCCAACGTCCTGACTTTC. Its protein is CACSPGTASGANVLTF.

This clonotype was detected only a few times. V and J are TRBV4-1 and TRBJ2-7; TRBD1 agrees at 9 bases. CDR3 length: 17 residues. Germline V gene lookup returns CDR1 MGHRA and CDR2 YSYEKL. V was pared by 1 base and J by 4 bases, with 11 bases of the junction left unmatched. The CDR3 region has the DNA TGCGCCAGCAGCCAAGTAGGGTGGAGGGACAGGGCATACGAGCAGTACTTC. The encoded protein is CASSQVGWRDRAYEQYF.

The chain has TRBV25-1 and TRBJ1-2; 7 bases are a match to TRBD1. The CDR3 loop spans 14 amino acids. Germline values: CDR1 MGHDK, CDR2 SYGVNS. V gave up 3 bases and J gave up 4 bases; unmatched junction bases: 5. This CDR3 is CASSEPTGVYGYTF. CDR3 sequence (DNA): TGTGCCAGCAGTGAGCCTACAGGGGTCTATGGCTACACCTTC.

The CDR3 region has the DNA TGCGCCAGCAGCCCTTCGCAGGGGAATCAGCCCCAGCATTTT. Its translation: CASSPSQGNQPQHF. This rearrangement joins TRBV5-1 to TRBJ1-5; a weak D match, TRBD1 (6 bases). CDR3 length: 14 residues. Germline values: CDR1 SGHRS, CDR2 YFSETQ. The V end lost 4 bases, the J end lost 4 bases, and 12 bases lay between the germline ends. Full variable domain (outside the CDR3, taken from reference TRBV5-1 and TRBJ1-5): KAGVTQTPRYLIKTRGQQVTLSCSPISGHRSVSWYQQTPGQGLQFLFEYFSETQRNKGNFPGRFSGRQFSNSRSEMNVSTLELGDSALYLCASSPSQGNQPQHFGDGTRLSIL.

In its sample, this clonotype was seen many times. V and J are TRBV12-3 or TRBV12-4 and TRBJ1-3; D gene uncertain. V was shortened by 0 bases and J by 4 bases, with 4 bases between the two germline ends. This CDR3 comprises 13 residues. This CDR3 reads CASSLAPGNTIYF. The DNA of the CDR3 is TGTGCCAGCAGTTTAGCGCCCGGAAACACCATATATTTT.

V and J are TRBV12-3 or TRBV12-4 and TRBJ2-1; D not certain. V lost 0 bases to trimming and J lost 8 bases, with 11 bases between them. The length of the CDR3 is 14 residues. CDR3 sequence: CASSLAEGWDEQFF. The CDR3 DNA reads TGTGCCAGCAGTTTAGCCGAAGGGTGGGATGAGCAGTTCTTC.

This clonotype has a handful of counts. At one boundary the junction diverges from the germline segment, which might be a read error. This rearrangement joins TRBV7-7 to TRBJ1-6; a weak D match, TRBD1 (5 bases). Germline V gene sequence: CDR1 SSHAT, CDR2 FNYEAQ (reference sequence). The CDR3 length is 11 residues. The CDR3 here is CASSLGPPLHF. CDR3 nucleotides: TGTGCTAGCAGCTTGGGGCCACCCCTCCACTTT.

This chain connects TRBV20-1 to TRBJ2-3; D possibly uses TRBD1 or TRBD2 (5 bases each). This CDR3 region has 13 residues. Trimming took 1 base from V and 2 from J, leaving 7 bases between them. Germline V gene data show CDR1 as DFQATT and CDR2 as SNEGSKA (reference sequence). CDR3 sequence: CSARGDPTDTQYF. CDR3 bases: TGCAGTGCTAGAGGGGACCCCACAGATACGCAGTATTTT.